This TCR beta chain was identified in a study of Graves' ophthalmopathy and Graves' hyperthyroidism. This CDR3 comprises 17 residues. With 7 bases clipped from V and 1 base from J, the junction kept 12 bases outside the gene matches. Germline V gene lookup returns CDR1 MNHEY and CDR2 SVGEGT. TCR beta CDR3 regions were amplified from RNA transcripts. RT-PCR with HTBI primers came first, then second-round multiplex PCR. MiXCR was run by TCRdb on the multiplex PCR reads, yielding one entry per CDR3 protein. Among hundreds of thousands of distinct CDR3 sequences, around a fifth were seen once, and the ten largest hold roughly 6.9%. Study outcomes and limitations: The majority of expanded thyroid clonotypes above 0.001 frequency also occurred in blood. The model predicted progression of ophthalmopathy with a sensitivity of roughly 70%, and its specificity was approximately 77%.

Researchers turned away patients with other autoimmune diseases, uncontrolled infections, pregnancy or lactation. This clonotype was seen a handful of times. Its target is not known. The specimen was peripheral blood. This clonotype was obtained from a woman aged 18-29 years with stable Graves' hyperthyroidism. Some clones in this sample may be carry-over from other donors' samples. This chain joins TRBV6-2 or TRBV6-3 and TRBJ1-1, with TRBD1 matching over 10 bases. The CDR3 coding sequence is TGTGCCAGCAACATCCCCGGGACAGGGGTAAGGAACACTGAAGCTTTCTTT. Protein product: CASNIPGTGVRNTEAFF.